The 6 T cell receptor beta chains below were found in one sample sequenced in a study of identical twins. Via MiXCR, TCRdb re-called the 5' RACE reads, giving one row per CDR3 protein. The sample holds some 570,000 distinct CDR3 sequences, approximately 20% seen once. The data also belong to a second study, concerning yellow fever vaccine responses in identical twins.

Sequenced: CD4+ T cells sorted from blood. The source is a woman aged 18 to 35 in good health.

The V call is TRBV4-1, the J call TRBJ2-3; 13 bases are a match to TRBD2. Germline CDR1 and CDR2: MGHRA and YSYEKL. The CDR3 contains 16 residues. V was clipped by 4 bases and J by 5 bases; unmatched bases: 6. The CDR3 DNA reads TGCGCCAGCAGCCTAGGACGGACTAGCGGGGGAGATACGCAGTATTTT. Amino acids: CASSLGRTSGGDTQYF.

The rearrangement joins TRBV5-1 to TRBJ2-3; D is ambiguous. Germline assignment: CDR1 SGHRS and CDR2 YFSETQ. The CDR3 spans 14 residues. Trimming left V 1 base short and J 4 bases short, with 10 bases between. The CDR3 spells CASSLNAVSDTQYF. CDR3 DNA sequence: TGCGCCAGCAGCTTGAATGCGGTGTCAGATACGCAGTATTTT.

This sequence joins TRBV3-1 and TRBJ2-1; possible D gene TRBD2, 5 bases. Per the germline V gene, CDR1 is LGHDT and CDR2 is YNNKEL (reference sequence). The CDR3 is 15 amino acids. Trimming took off 2 bases at V and 4 bases at J, with 12 bases between the two ends. The CDR3 loop is CASSQLRVTYNEQFF. The CDR3 DNA is TGTGCCAGCAGCCAATTGCGGGTAACATACAATGAGCAGTTCTTC.

Only a few counts were recorded for this clonotype. The rearrangement uses TRBV9 and TRBJ2-1; D unresolved. V shed 3 bases and J shed 6 bases, with 13 bases lying between them. The germline CDR1 and CDR2 sequences are SGDLS and YYNGEE. The CDR3 has 14 residues. The CDR3, as DNA: TGTGCCAGCAGCGACATAGTGTGGGGCAATGAGCAGTTCTTC. Protein: CASSDIVWGNEQFF.

The CDR3 DNA is TGCAGTGCTACGGGGGTGGGGGGGGTGCAGTTCTTC. Translation: CSATGVGGVQFF. The chain has TRBV20-1 and TRBJ2-1, with 7 positions matching TRBD2. Trimming took 4 bases from V and 12 from J; bases not matched to a gene: 9. This CDR3 has 12 residues. Germline CDR1 and CDR2: DFQATT and SNEGSKA (reference sequence).

The table lists this clonotype with a few counts. The chain links TRBV25-1 to TRBJ2-7, with D hard to call. The CDR3 runs 11 residues. The V and J ends lost 4 bases and 2 bases respectively, with 3 bases between them. Germline CDR1 reads MGHDK; CDR2 reads SYGVNS. The CDR3 nucleotides read TGTGCCAGCAGTGGGCCCTACGAGCAGTACGTC. Its translation: CASSGPYEQYV.